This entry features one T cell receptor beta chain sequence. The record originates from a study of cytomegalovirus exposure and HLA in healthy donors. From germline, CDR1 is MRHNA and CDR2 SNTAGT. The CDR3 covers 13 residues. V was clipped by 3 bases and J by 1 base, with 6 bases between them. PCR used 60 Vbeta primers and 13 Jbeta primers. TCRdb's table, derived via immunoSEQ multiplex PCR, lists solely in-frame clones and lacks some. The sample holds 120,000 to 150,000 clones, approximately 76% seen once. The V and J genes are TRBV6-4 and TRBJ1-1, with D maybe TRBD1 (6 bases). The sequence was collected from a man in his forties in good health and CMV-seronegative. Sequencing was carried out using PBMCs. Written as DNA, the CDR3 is TGTGCCAGCAGTGAGGGACAGAACACTGAAGCTTTCTTT. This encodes CASSEGQNTEAFF.